This TCR beta chain was retrieved from a study of long-term antiretroviral therapy in people with HIV. Sequencing relied on immunoSEQ assay v3.0, run at survey level. The target of sequencing was roughly 35,000-55,000 T-cell genomes per sample. Profiled with immunoSEQ multiplex PCR; TCRdb holds only in-frame clones, not every one. Here the sample spans fewer than 45,000 clones, roughly 85% being singletons. The CDR3 is 16 residues long. CDR1 and CDR2 from the germline V gene are SGHTA and FQGTGA. The V gene end was trimmed by 5 bases and the J gene end by 1 base; junction bases not matched to a gene: 4.

V is TRBV7-3 and J is TRBJ2-3; 12 bases align to TRBD2. The sample consisted of unsorted PBMCs, taken 2.2 years after starting antiretroviral therapy. This sequence was found in a man aged 18-30 years with HIV. The CDR3 coding sequence is TGTGCCAGCAGCGCAAGACTAGCGGGGGGCACAGATACGCAGTATTTT. It encodes CASSARLAGGTDTQYF.